The clone carrying this T cell receptor beta chain was observed a single time. This record belongs to a study of T cell responses to AZD1222 COVID-19 vaccine. Unmatched junction bases numbered 11, after V lost 2 bases and J lost 0 bases. CDR3 length: 19 amino acids. The germline V gene encodes CDR1 KGHSH and CDR2 LQKENI. Libraries were prepared by immunoSEQ multiplex PCR; TCRdb keeps only in-frame clonotypes and omits some of them. Of 150,000 to 200,000 clones in the sample, approximately 92% were seen once. Sample: peripheral blood, taken on day 0 of AZD1222 vaccination. The source is an adult in good health. The genes are TRBV18 and TRBJ2-3; 10 nucleotides line up with TRBD1. As DNA, the CDR3 is TGTGCCAGCTCACCAACCACCGCCCGGACAGGGGGGAGCACAGATACGCAGTATTTT. Residues: CASSPTTARTGGSTDTQYF.